This passage covers 25 T cell receptor beta chains from one sample sequenced in a study of T cell changes during pregnancy in multiple sclerosis. Assay used: immunoSEQ multiplex PCR; TCRdb lists only in-frame clones, some missing. The table records tens of thousands of clones, 88% of them present only once. Sequencing was performed on CD4+ T cells from peripheral blood mononuclear cells, taken in the third trimester of pregnancy. All receptors come from a female donor with multiple sclerosis, enrolled in a pregnancy study.

CDR3 sequence: CASSLAQASSYNSPLHF. The DNA of the CDR3 is TGCGCCAGCAGCTTGGCACAGGCGAGCTCCTATAATTCACCCCTCCACTTT. The V gene is TRBV5-1, the J gene TRBJ1-6, with a tentative D call TRBD1 (5 bases). V shed 0 bases and J shed 0 bases, with 10 bases lying between them. CDR3 length: 17 amino acids. Germline V lookup: CDR1 SGHRS, CDR2 YFSETQ.

The chain has TRBV12-5 and TRBJ2-1, with D possibly matching TRBD2 (6 bases). CDR3 length equals 15 residues. V was cut by 5 bases and J by 6 bases, with 17 bases left in between. Germline assignment: CDR1 LGHNT and CDR2 FRNRAP. CDR3 bases: TGTGCTAGTGGTCCAGGGAGGCCTGTCTCCAATGAGCAGTTCTTC. Its protein product is CASGPGRPVSNEQFF.

This clone was counted once. The gene calls are TRBV27 and TRBJ2-2; 10 positions agree with TRBD2. Trimming at V came to 6 bases and at J to 6 bases, leaving 28 bases not matched to a gene. Germline CDR1 reads MNHEY; CDR2 reads SMNVEV (reference sequence). The CDR3 extends over 22 amino acids. For the CDR3, the DNA is TGTGCCAGCAGCCGCCAGCACCACGGGACTAGCGTCTTGAAACCAGGGGCCGGGGAGCTGTTTTTT. Translated, it gives CASSRQHHGTSVLKPGAGELFF.

The genes are TRBV5-8 and TRBJ1-4, with 11 bases lining up with TRBD1. Trimming removed 4 bases from V and 7 bases from J; junction bases left unmatched: 6. The CDR3 has 15 amino acids. CDR1 is SGHTS and CDR2 is YDEGEE in the germline V gene. The CDR3, as DNA: TGTGCCAGCAGCCGAGGACAGGGGGCGGCTGAAAAACTGTTTTTT. Protein product: CASSRGQGAAEKLFF.

This chain uses TRBV5-1 with TRBJ2-1; weak D call: TRBD2 (7 bases). Germline loops: CDR1 SGHRS, CDR2 YFSETQ. The ends were cut back, 7 bases at V and 5 bases at J, with 19 bases in the middle. The CDR3 sequence is 15 residues long. The CDR3 sequence is CASDMGAGRDNEQFF. DNA for the CDR3: TGCGCCAGCGATATGGGGGCAGGGAGGGACAATGAGCAGTTCTTC.

The V gene is TRBV9, the J gene TRBJ2-4; the D is unclear. V was trimmed by 0 bases and J by 5 bases, leaving 6 bases between them. The CDR3 covers 13 residues. The germline V gene has CDR1 SGDLS and CDR2 YYNGEE. The CDR3 is CASSVGGQNIQYF. The DNA for the CDR3 is TGTGCCAGCAGCGTAGGCGGCCAAAACATTCAGTACTTC.

J is TRBJ2-6 and V is TRBV5-1; TRBD2 matches at 14 bases. The CDR3 totals 20 residues. Looked up from germline, CDR1 is SGHRS and CDR2 is YFSETQ. Germline trimming cut 4 bases from V and 0 bases from J; bases unmatched to any gene: 9. DNA of the CDR3: TGCGCCAGCAGCCCCGTCTGGACTAGCGGGAGGCTCTCTGGGGCCAACGTCCTGACTTTC. Translation gives CASSPVWTSGRLSGANVLTF.

This rearrangement joins TRBV5-1 to TRBJ2-7; 7 nucleotides match TRBD1. The CDR3 sequence is 15 residues long. J gave up 2 bases and V 0 bases, and 5 bases lay outside the gene matches. Per the germline V gene, CDR1 is SGHRS and CDR2 is YFSETQ. CDR3 protein: CASSLAQGVPYEQYF. CDR3 DNA: TGCGCCAGCAGCTTGGCCCAGGGGGTCCCCTACGAGCAGTACTTC.

The chain couples TRBV5-1 to TRBJ1-4; TRBD1 agrees at 7 bases. Losses at the gene ends were 4 bases for V and 5 bases for J; bases not matched to a gene: 5. This CDR3 is built from 14 residues. Looked up from germline, CDR1 is SGHRS and CDR2 is YFSETQ. CDR3 amino acids: CASSMTGQNEKLFF. In DNA, the CDR3 is TGCGCCAGCAGCATGACAGGGCAAAATGAAAAACTGTTTTTT.

Only one count was recorded for this clone. The J gene is TRBJ1-1, the V gene TRBV7-2; weak D call: TRBD1 (5 bases). The germline CDR1 and CDR2 sequences are SGHTA and FQGNSA. The CDR3 runs 15 residues. The V gene lost 4 bases and the J gene lost 4 bases, with 16 bases spanning the gap. CDR3 DNA: TGTGCCAGCAGCTCTCCCCTAGGGGTGAGCACTGAAGCTTTCTTT. It translates to CASSSPLGVSTEAFF.

The chain carries TRBV5-8 and TRBJ1-1, with 9 bases identical to TRBD1. The CDR3 totals 15 residues. V gave up 4 bases and J gave up 8 bases; unmatched junction bases: 12. Germline CDR1 and CDR2: SGHTS and YDEGEE. As DNA, the CDR3 is TGTGCCAGCAGCGCCTACACAGGGGGCGAGAAAGAAGCTTTCTTT. As protein: CASSAYTGGEKEAFF.

The genes are TRBV5-1 and TRBJ1-1; D is perhaps TRBD1 (5 bases). Germline V gene data show CDR1 as SGHRS and CDR2 as YFSETQ. The CDR3 totals 12 residues. Trimming stripped 7 bases from V and 5 bases from J, with 12 bases between. The CDR3 DNA sequence: TGCGCCAGCCAGGGAATAGAGACTGAAGCTTTCTTT. Its translation: CASQGIETEAFF.

The chain joins TRBV5-1 to TRBJ1-2; D is uncertain. The CDR3 covers 15 residues. The V gene lost 0 bases and the J gene lost 1 base, with 10 bases spanning the gap. The germline V gene has CDR1 SGHRS and CDR2 YFSETQ. Here the CDR3 reads CASSLGHTNNYGYTF. CDR3 nucleotide sequence: TGCGCCAGCAGCTTGGGCCATACAAATAACTATGGCTACACCTTC. Complete variable domain (other parts from reference TRBV5-1 and TRBJ1-2): KAGVTQTPRYLIKTRGQQVTLSCSPISGHRSVSWYQQTPGQGLQFLFEYFSETQRNKGNFPGRFSGRQFSNSRSEMNVSTLELGDSALYLCASSLGHTNNYGYTFGSGTRLTVV.

The chain combines TRBV18 with TRBJ1-1; D might be TRBD1 (6 bases). Germline CDR1 and CDR2: KGHSH and LQKENI. Trimming took 2 bases from V and 4 from J, leaving 17 bases between them. This CDR3 has 16 amino acids. As DNA, the CDR3 is TGTGCCAGCTCACCAAACGTGGACAGCTCGATCACTGAAGCTTTCTTT. Its translation: CASSPNVDSSITEAFF.

The V and J genes are TRBV29-1 and TRBJ1-2; 7 nucleotides agree with TRBD1. J lost 4 bases, V lost 4 bases, and 9 bases had no gene match. Germline V CDR1 and CDR2: SQVTM, ANQGSEA. CDR3 length: 14 residues. Here the CDR3 DNA reads TGCAGCGTTGGGGCGACAGGGATTCTCTATGGCTACACCTTC. The encoded protein is CSVGATGILYGYTF.

The chain recombines TRBV5-1 with TRBJ1-4, with 7 positions matching TRBD1. This CDR3 is built from 16 residues. V shed 4 bases and J 2 bases; nucleotides not matched to a gene: 8. Germline CDR1 and CDR2: SGHRS and YFSETQ. The CDR3: CASSQGQAWTNEKLFF. As DNA, the CDR3 is TGCGCCAGCAGCCAAGGACAGGCTTGGACTAATGAAAAACTGTTTTTT.

Only a few counts were recorded for this clone. The rearrangement uses TRBV7-8 and TRBJ1-2, with TRBD1 identical over 9 bases. Looked up from germline, CDR1 is SGHVS and CDR2 is FQNEAQ. Trimming cost V 5 bases and J 8 bases; bases outside gene matches: 9. This CDR3 has 14 amino acids. CDR3 sequence: CASSERDRVGGYTF. CDR3 nucleotide sequence: TGTGCCAGCAGCGAACGGGACAGGGTGGGAGGCTACACCTTC.

This clone showed up many times. This sequence joins TRBV19 and TRBJ1-2; 7 positions match TRBD1. This CDR3 has 15 amino acids. CDR1 and CDR2 from the germline V gene are LNHDA and SQIVND (reference sequence). The V segment lost 5 bases and the J segment 4 bases; nucleotides outside the gene matches: 10. CDR3 DNA: TGTGCCAGTAGTGACCCTAGGGGGCTAGGCTATGGCTACACCTTC. Protein sequence: CASSDPRGLGYGYTF.

The chain combines TRBV9 with TRBJ2-2; 9 bases match TRBD2. CDR1 is SGDLS and CDR2 is YYNGEE in the germline V gene. The CDR3 is 13 residues long. V was pared by 3 bases and J by 6 bases, with 0 bases of the junction left unmatched. In DNA, the CDR3 is TGTGCCAGCAGCGGCGGGGGGGCCGGGGAGCTGTTTTTT. As protein: CASSGGGAGELFF.

The rearrangement joins TRBV14 to TRBJ2-7; a possible D gene is TRBD2 (5 bases). Germline CDR1 is SGHDN and CDR2 is FVKESK. Deletions cut 5 bases from V and 4 bases from J, with 9 bases between. This CDR3 has 12 residues. Here the CDR3 DNA reads TGTGCCAGCAGCGGGAGTGGGTACGAGCAGTACTTC. Translation gives CASSGSGYEQYF.

This clone was detected only once. This chain uses TRBV6-1 with TRBJ1-2, with TRBD1 matching 7 bases. Germline loops: CDR1 MNHNS, CDR2 SASEGT. The CDR3 has 15 residues. V shed 6 bases and J 4 bases; nucleotides not matched to a gene: 11. The CDR3 sequence is CASSIQGGLGYGYTF. CDR3 coding DNA: TGTGCCAGCAGCATTCAGGGGGGTCTAGGCTATGGCTACACCTTC.

The gene calls are TRBV20-1 and TRBJ2-1, with unresolved D. This CDR3 contains 11 residues. CDR1 DFQATT and CDR2 SNEGSKA come from the germline V gene (reference sequence). Trimming took 4 bases from V and 2 from J, leaving 3 bases between them. The CDR3 DNA reads as TGCAGTGCTACTACCTACAATGAGCAGTTCTTC. It codes for CSATTYNEQFF.

The rearrangement joins TRBV5-1 to TRBJ2-1; TRBD2 matches at 13 bases. This CDR3 region has 16 residues. The V and J ends lost 4 bases and 6 bases, in that order; junction bases with no gene match: 7. CDR1 and CDR2 (germline): SGHRS, YFSETQ. The CDR3 loop reads CASSRSGTSGVNEQFF. The DNA for the CDR3 is TGCGCCAGCAGCAGATCCGGGACTAGCGGGGTCAATGAGCAGTTCTTC.

The chain uses TRBV7-6 and TRBJ2-7; perhaps TRBD1 as D (8 bases). The CDR3 contains 18 residues. Between the trimmed V and J ends, which lost 2 bases and 3 bases, there was a span of 23 bases. CDR1 is SGHVS, CDR2 FNYEAQ, per germline. The CDR3 sequence is CASSLTPGGSAGDYEQYF. The CDR3 DNA reads TGTGCCAGCAGCTTAACTCCAGGGGGCAGTGCGGGGGACTACGAGCAGTACTTC.

The chain recombines TRBV30 with TRBJ2-5; D gene unclear. The germline CDR1 and CDR2 sequences are GTSNPN and SVGIG (reference sequence). This CDR3 has 14 residues. The V end lost 0 bases, the J end lost 3 bases, and 11 bases lay between the germline ends. CDR3 residues: CAWSVRGAKETQYF. DNA for the CDR3: TGTGCCTGGAGTGTACGAGGAGCAAAAGAGACCCAGTACTTC.